This T cell receptor beta chain was captured by sequencing in a study of technical replicates of blood from a handful of donors. Clones were read by immunoSEQ multiplex PCR, and TCRdb kept only the in-frame ones, dropping some. The data hold some 48,000 clones, with more than 85% observed a single time. The clonotype originates from a human donor in good health. Some clones in this sample may be carry-over from other donors' samples. The sample was PBMCs.

In nucleotides, the CDR3 is TGTGCCAGCAGCTTAGATCTACTAGCGGGAGTCGGCGGGGAGCTGTTTTTT. Its protein is CASSLDLLAGVGGELFF. This chain joins TRBV11-2 and TRBJ2-2; 11 bases line up with TRBD2. CDR1 and CDR2 (germline): SGHAT, FQNNGV. The ends lost 0 bases at V and 7 bases at J; junction bases unmatched: 7. The CDR3 consists of 17 residues.